The source of this TCR beta chain is a study of T cells after yellow fever vaccination. Study observations and caveats: A weaker but faster secondary response was observed, peaking on day 5 versus 15. A large majority of primary-vaccination clones showed up again after the booster (around 95% CD4, roughly 88% CD8).

It was through 5'RACE template switching that TCR cDNA was made, with a universal primer site and UMIs added. TCRdb reprocessed the 5' RACE reads with MiXCR, giving one entry per CDR3 protein. Of some 600,000 distinct CDR3 sequences in the sample, over 9% were seen once. Germline CDR1 reads DFQATT; CDR2 reads SNEGSKA (reference sequence). V lost 8 bases and J lost 4, with 18 bases in between. The CDR3 consists of 14 residues. This clonotype was recorded a few times. Its antigen is not identified. This sequence was found in a man aged 25 to 40 who received the YFV17D yellow fever vaccine. The sequencing used PBMCs, collected on the day of the yellow fever booster vaccination. The chain couples TRBV20-1 to TRBJ2-1; possibly TRBD2 for D (6 bases). The CDR3 here is CSISRRVAYNEQFF. In nucleotides, the CDR3 is TGCAGTATCTCGCGGAGGGTGGCATACAATGAGCAGTTCTTC.